This T cell receptor (beta chain) was captured by sequencing in a study of cytomegalovirus exposure and HLA in healthy donors. Study outcomes and limitations: Immune exposure data for these donors was limited to CMV serostatus. Most CMV-associated TCR beta chains were later found to appear HLA-restricted. The authors reported that TCR beta sequences could predict HLA-A and HLA-B alleles. These predictions were accurate for most subjects in the first cohort. TCR beta chains associated with HLA were, in a later analysis, more clonally expanded than equally common others.

In the case of this clone: Its antigen is unknown.

PCR amplification relied on 60 Vbeta primers (plus 13 Jbeta primers). Clones were sequenced by immunoSEQ multiplex PCR, and TCRdb holds only the in-frame ones, with some missing. The sample records just over 150,000 clones, 70% to 90% being singletons. Per the germline V gene, CDR1 is MNHEY and CDR2 is SVGAGI. The V gene end was trimmed by 0 bases and the J gene end by 2 bases; junction bases not matched to a gene: 3. This CDR3 region has 15 residues. V usage is TRBV6-5 and J usage is TRBJ2-5; TRBD2 agrees at 7 bases. The clonotype originates from a woman aged 18 to 35 in good health and CMV-seronegative. Sequencing was performed on PBMCs. CDR3: CASSYSGEGQETQYF. CDR3 in DNA: TGTGCCAGCAGTTACTCGGGGGAGGGGCAAGAGACCCAGTACTTC.